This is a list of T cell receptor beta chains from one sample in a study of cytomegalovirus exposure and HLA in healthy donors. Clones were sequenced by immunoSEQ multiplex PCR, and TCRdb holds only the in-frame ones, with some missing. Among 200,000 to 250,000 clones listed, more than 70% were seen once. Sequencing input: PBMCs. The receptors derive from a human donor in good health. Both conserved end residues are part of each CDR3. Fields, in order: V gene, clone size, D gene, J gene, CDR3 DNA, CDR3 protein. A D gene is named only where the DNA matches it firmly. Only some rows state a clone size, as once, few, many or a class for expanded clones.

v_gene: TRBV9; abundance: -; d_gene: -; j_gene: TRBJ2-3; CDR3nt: TGTGCCAGCAGCGTAGCTACAGATACGCAGTATTTT; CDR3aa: CASSVATDTQYF
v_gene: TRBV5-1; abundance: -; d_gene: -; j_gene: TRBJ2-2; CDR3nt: TGCGCCAGCAGCTTGGAAGGGGCCGTCACCGGGGAGCTGTTTTTT; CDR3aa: CASSLEGAVTGELFF
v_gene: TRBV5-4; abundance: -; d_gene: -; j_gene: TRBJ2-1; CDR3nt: TGTGCCAGCAGCTTAGTCGGGGTAAACAATGAGCAGTTCTTC; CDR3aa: CASSLVGVNNEQFF
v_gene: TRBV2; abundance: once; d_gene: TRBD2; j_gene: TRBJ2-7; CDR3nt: TGTGCCAGCAGTACTAGCGTCTACGAGCAGTACTTC; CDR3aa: CASSTSVYEQYF
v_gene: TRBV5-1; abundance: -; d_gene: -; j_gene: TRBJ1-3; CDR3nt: TGCGCCAGCAGCGCCCAGGCAGGGCCCGGAAACACCATATATTTT; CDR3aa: CASSAQAGPGNTIYF
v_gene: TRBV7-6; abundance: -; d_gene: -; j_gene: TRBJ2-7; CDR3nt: TGTGCCAGCAGCTTCCGGGGGTACTACGAGCAGTACTTC; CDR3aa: CASSFRGYYEQYF
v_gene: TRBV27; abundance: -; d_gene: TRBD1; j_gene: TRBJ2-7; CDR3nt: TGTGCCAGCATGATTGGTGAGGGGGCCCATTACGAGCAGTACTTC; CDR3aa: CASMIGEGAHYEQYF
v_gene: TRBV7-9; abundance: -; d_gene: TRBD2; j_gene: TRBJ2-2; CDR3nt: TGTGCCAGCAGCTCAACCCCCGGGACTAGCGGGATCGGGGAGCTGTTTTTT; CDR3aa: CASSSTPGTSGIGELFF
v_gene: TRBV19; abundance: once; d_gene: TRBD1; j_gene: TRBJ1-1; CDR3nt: TGTGCCAGTAGTTCCAAACCGGGACAGAATAGCATGAACACTGAAGCTTTCTTT; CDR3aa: CASSSKPGQNSMNTEAFF
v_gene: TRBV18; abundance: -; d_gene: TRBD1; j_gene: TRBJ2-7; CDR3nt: TGTGCCAGCTCACGGACAGGGGGAGGCGAGCAGTACTTC; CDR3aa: CASSRTGGGEQYF
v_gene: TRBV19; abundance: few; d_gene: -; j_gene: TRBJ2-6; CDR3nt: TGTGCCAGTCTCCCCGCTACCTCTGGGGCCAACGTCCTGACTTTC; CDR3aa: CASLPATSGANVLTF
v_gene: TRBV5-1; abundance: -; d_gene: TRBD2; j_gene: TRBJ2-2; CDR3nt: TGCGCCAGCAGCTTGGAAGCGGGACCTCCCACGGAGCTGTTTTTT; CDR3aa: CASSLEAGPPTELFF
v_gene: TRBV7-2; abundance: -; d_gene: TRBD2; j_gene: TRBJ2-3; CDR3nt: TGTGCCAGCAGCTCGCGCCAGCGGGACGTCACAGATACGCAGTATTTT; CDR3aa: CASSSRQRDVTDTQYF
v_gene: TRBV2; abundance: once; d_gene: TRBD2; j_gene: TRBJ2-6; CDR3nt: TGTGCCAGCAGTTCACTAGCGGGAGGTTCTGGGGCCAACGTCCTGACTTTC; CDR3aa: CASSSLAGGSGANVLTF
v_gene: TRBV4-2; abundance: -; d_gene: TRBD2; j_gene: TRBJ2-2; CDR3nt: TGTGCCAGCAGCCAAGCTTTGAGATACACGACTAGCGGGAGGACCGGGGAGCTGTTTTTT; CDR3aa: CASSQALRYTTSGRTGELFF
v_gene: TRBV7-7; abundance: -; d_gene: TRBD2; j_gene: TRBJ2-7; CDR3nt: TGTGCTAGCAGCTTAAATGGCGGGACTAGTGACGAGCAGTACTTC; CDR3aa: CASSLNGGTSDEQYF
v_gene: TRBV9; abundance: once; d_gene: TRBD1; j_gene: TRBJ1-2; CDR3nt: TGTGCCAGCAGCGTGGGGCGGGACAGGGGTTTAACCTTC; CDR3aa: CASSVGRDRGLTF
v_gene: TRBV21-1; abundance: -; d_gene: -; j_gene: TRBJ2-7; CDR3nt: TGTGCCAGTGCCTCGGGACTCTACGAGCAGTACTTC; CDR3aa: CASASGLYEQYF
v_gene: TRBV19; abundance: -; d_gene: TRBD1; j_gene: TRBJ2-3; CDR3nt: TGTGCCAGTAGCTCTTACAGGGGTAGTAATCCAGATACGCAGTATTTT; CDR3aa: CASSSYRGSNPDTQYF
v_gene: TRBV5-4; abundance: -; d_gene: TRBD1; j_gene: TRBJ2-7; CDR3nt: TGTGCCAGCAGCCCTCCGGGACAGGGGACGAAGCAGTACTTC; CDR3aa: CASSPPGQGTKQYF
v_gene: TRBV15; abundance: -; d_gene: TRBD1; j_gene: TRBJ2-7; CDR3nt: TGTGCCACCAGCAGAGAGACAGGGTGGAGGTACGAGCAGTACTTC; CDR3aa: CATSRETGWRYEQYF
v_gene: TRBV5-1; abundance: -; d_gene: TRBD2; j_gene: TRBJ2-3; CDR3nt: TGCGCCAGCAGCTTGGCCGATGTGCCGCGGGAGTACACAGATACGCAGTATTTT; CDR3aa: CASSLADVPREYTDTQYF
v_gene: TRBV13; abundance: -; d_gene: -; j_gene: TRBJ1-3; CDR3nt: TGTGCCAGCAGCCCTTATCAGGGGCCGGACGGCTCTGGAAACACCATATATTTT; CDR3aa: CASSPYQGPDGSGNTIYF
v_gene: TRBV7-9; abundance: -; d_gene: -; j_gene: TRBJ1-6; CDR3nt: TGTGCCAGCAGCTTCGGCAGGTCTAATTCACCCCTCCACTTT; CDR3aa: CASSFGRSNSPLHF
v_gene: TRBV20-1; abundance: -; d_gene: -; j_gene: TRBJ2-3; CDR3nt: TGCAGTGCTAGTGTCGGAGATACGCAGTATTTT; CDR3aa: CSASVGDTQYF
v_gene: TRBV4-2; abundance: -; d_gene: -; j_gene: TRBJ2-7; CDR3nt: TGTGCCAGCAGCCAAGGACGAGGCTCGGGCGAGCAGTACTTC; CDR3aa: CASSQGRGSGEQYF
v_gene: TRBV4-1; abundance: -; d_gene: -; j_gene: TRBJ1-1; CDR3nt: TGCGCCAGCAGCCGACGGACTCGACTTGAAGAAGCTTTCTTT; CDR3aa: CASSRRTRLEEAFF
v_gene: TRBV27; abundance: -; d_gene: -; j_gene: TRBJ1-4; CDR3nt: TGTGCCAGCAGTAGACGTAGGATTAGCGGGCAGGAAAAACTGTTTTTT; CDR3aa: CASSRRRISGQEKLFF
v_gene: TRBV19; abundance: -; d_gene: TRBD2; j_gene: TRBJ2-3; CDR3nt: TGTGCCAGTAGTCTATTAGCGGGAGCAGCAGATACGCAGTATTTT; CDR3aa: CASSLLAGAADTQYF
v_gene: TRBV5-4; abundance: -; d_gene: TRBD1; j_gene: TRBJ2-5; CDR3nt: TGTGCCAGCAGCCCGGGACAGGGTACGACCCAGTACTTC; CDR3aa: CASSPGQGTTQYF
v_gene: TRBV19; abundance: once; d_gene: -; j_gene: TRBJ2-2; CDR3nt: TGTGCCAGTAGTACGGGAACTAACACCGGGGAGCTGTTTTTT; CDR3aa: CASSTGTNTGELFF
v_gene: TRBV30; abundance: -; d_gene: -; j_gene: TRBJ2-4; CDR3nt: TGTGCCTGGAGTCTAGGGGCCGAAAACATTCAGTACTTC; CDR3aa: CAWSLGAENIQYF
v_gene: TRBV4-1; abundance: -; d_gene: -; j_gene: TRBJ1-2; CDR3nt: TGCGCCAGCAGCCAAGGGCCCCAGGGGCATAAAAACTATGGCTACACCTTC; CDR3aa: CASSQGPQGHKNYGYTF
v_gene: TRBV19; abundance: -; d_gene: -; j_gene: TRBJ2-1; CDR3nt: TGTGCCAGTAGTATAGACCCCCCCGTACTAGGATACAATGAGCAGTTCTTC; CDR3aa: CASSIDPPVLGYNEQFF
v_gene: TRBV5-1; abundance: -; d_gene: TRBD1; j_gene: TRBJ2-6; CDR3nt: TGCGCCAGCAGCGCCGGACAGGGGGCGAGGGGGGCCAACGTCCTGACTTTC; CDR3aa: CASSAGQGARGANVLTF
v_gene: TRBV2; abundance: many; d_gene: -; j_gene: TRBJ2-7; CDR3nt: TGTGCCAGCAGCGGACTGTTAAACTTCGACGAGCAGTACTTC; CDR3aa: CASSGLLNFDEQYF
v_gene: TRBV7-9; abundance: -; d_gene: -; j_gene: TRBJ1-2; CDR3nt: TGTGCCAGCAGCTATACCGGGACAAGATCAGGCTACACCTTC; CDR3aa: CASSYTGTRSGYTF
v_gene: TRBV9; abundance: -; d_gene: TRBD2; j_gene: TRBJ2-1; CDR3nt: TGTACCAGCAGCACAATTCCGTCAAGGACTAGTGGCCCCTACAATGAGCAGTTCTTC; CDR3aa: CTSSTIPSRTSGPYNEQFF
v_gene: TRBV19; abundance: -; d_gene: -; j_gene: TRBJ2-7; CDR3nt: TGTGCCAGGGGTTGGGGCGACTACGAGCAGTACTTC; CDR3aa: CARGWGDYEQYF
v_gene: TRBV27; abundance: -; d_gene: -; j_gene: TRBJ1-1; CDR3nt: TGTGCCAGCAGTAACCGGGGAAACACTGAAGCTTTCTTT; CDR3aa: CASSNRGNTEAFF
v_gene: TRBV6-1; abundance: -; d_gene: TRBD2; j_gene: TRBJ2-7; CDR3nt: TGTGCCAGCAGTGAACGGGCTAGCGGGGGCCCATACGAGCAGTACTTC; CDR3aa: CASSERASGGPYEQYF
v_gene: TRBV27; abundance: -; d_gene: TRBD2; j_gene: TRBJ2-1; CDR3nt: TGTGCCAGCAGTTTTCTGGTGGGAGGGCCGGAAATCAAAGAGCAGTTCTTC; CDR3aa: CASSFLVGGPEIKEQFF
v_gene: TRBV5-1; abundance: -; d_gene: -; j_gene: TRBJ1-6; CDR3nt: TGCGCCAGCAGCTCCCGCCGGGGTTCACCCCTCCACTTT; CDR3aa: CASSSRRGSPLHF
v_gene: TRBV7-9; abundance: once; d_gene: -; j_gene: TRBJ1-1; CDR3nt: TGTGCCAGCAGCTTAGCCGGATGGGGGGAGAACACTGAAGCTTTCTTT; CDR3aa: CASSLAGWGENTEAFF